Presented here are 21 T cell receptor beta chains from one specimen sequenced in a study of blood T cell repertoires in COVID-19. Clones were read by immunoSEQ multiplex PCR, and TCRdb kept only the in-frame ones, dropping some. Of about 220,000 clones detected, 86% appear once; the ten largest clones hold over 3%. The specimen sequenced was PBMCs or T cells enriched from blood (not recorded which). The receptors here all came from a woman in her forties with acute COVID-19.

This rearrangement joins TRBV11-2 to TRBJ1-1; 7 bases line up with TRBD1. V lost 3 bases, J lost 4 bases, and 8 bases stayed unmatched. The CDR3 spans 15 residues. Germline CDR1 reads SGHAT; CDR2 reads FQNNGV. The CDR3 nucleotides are TGTGCCAGCAGCTTGACAGGGCCACACGGCACTGAAGCTTTCTTT. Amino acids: CASSLTGPHGTEAFF.

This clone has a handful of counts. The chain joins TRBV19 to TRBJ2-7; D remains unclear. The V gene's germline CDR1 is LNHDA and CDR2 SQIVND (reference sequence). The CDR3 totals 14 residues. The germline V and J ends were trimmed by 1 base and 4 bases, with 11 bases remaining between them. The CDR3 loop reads CASSIVYRDYEQYF. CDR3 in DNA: TGTGCCAGTAGTATAGTGTATCGAGATTACGAGCAGTACTTC.

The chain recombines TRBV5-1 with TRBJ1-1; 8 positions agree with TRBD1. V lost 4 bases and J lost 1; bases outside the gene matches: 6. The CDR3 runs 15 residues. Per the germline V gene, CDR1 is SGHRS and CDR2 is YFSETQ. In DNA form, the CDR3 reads TGCGCCAGCAGCCCCCGGACAGGGCGGAACACTGAAGCTTTCTTT. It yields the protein CASSPRTGRNTEAFF.

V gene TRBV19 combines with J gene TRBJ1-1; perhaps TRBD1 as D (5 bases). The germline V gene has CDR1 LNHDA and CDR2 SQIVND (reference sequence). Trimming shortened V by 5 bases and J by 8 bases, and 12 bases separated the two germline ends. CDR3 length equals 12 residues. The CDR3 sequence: CASSERPGEAFF. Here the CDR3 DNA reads TGTGCCAGTAGTGAGAGACCAGGGGAAGCTTTCTTT.

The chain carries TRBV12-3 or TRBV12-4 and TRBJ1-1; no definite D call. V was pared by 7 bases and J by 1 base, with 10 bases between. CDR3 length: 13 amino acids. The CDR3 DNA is TGTGCCAGCAAGCCGGGAGGGAACACTGAAGCTTTCTTT. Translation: CASKPGGNTEAFF.

This CDR3 is CASRPGHISGNTIYF. The CDR3 DNA follows: TGTGCCAGCAGGCCGGGACATATCTCTGGAAACACCATATATTTT. The chain is built from TRBV2 and TRBJ1-3; TRBD1 might be the D (6 bases). There are 15 residues in the CDR3. From germline, CDR1 is SNHLY and CDR2 FYNNEI. Trimming took 6 bases from V and 0 from J, leaving 12 bases between them.

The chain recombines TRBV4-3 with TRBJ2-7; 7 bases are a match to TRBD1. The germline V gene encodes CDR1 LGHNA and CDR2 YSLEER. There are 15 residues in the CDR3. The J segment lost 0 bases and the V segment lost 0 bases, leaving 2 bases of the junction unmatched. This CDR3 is CASSQEGQSSYEQYF. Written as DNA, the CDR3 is TGCGCCAGCAGCCAAGAGGGACAGAGCTCCTACGAGCAGTACTTC.

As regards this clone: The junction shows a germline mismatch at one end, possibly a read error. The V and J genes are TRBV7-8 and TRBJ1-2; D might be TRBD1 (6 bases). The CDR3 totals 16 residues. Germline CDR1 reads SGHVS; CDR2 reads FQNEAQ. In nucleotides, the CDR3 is TGTGCCAGCAGCTTAACCCAGCACAGGGCTAAGTATGGCTACACCTTC. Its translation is CASSLTQHRAKYGYTF.

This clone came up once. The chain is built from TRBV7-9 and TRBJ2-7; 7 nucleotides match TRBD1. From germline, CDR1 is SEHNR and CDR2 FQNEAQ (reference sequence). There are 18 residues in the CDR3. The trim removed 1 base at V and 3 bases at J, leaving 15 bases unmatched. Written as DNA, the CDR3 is TGTGCCAGCAGCTTAGTTGCCGCGTTCGGACAGGCGATCTACGAGCAGTACTTC. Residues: CASSLVAAFGQAIYEQYF.

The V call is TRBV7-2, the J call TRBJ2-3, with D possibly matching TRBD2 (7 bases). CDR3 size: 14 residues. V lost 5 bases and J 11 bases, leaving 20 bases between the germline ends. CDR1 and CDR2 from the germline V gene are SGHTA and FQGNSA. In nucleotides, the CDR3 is TGTGCCAGCAGCCTCCCACCGGGGGGCCAGGGGCAGTATTTT. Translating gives CASSLPPGGQGQYF.

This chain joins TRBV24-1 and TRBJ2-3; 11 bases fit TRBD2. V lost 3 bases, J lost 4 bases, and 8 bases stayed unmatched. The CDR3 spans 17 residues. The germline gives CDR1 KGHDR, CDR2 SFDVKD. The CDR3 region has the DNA TGTGCCACCAGTGATCGAAGTAGCGGGGGGGCCTCAGATACGCAGTATTTT. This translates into CATSDRSSGGASDTQYF.

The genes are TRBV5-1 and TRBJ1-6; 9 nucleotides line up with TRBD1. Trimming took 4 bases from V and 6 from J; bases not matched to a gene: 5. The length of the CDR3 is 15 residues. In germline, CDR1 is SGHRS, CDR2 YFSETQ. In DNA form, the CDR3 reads TGCGCCAGCAGCGCACAGGGGGCGGGTAATTCACCCCTCCACTTT. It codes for CASSAQGAGNSPLHF. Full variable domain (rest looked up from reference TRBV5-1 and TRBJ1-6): KAGVTQTPRYLIKTRGQQVTLSCSPISGHRSVSWYQQTPGQGLQFLFEYFSETQRNKGNFPGRFSGRQFSNSRSEMNVSTLELGDSALYLCASSAQGAGNSPLHFGNGTRLTVT.

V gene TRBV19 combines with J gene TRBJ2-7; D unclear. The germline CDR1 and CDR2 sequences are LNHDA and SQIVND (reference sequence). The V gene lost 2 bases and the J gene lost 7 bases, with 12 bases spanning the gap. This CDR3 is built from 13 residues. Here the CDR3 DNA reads TGTGCCAGTAGTATACGGTCCTCCAGGGAGCAGTACTTC. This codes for CASSIRSSREQYF.

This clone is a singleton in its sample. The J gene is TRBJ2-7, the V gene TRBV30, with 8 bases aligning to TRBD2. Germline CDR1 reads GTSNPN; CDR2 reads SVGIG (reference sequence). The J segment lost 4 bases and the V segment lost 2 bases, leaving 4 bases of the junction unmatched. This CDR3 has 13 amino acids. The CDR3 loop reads CAWSPPGGYEQYV. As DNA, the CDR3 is TGTGCCTGGAGTCCCCCGGGGGGGTACGAGCAGTACGTC.

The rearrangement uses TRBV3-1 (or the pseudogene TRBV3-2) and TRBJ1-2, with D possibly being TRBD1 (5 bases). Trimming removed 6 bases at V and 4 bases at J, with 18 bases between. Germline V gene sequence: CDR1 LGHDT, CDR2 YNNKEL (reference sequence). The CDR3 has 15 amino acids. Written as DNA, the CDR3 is TGTGCCAGCAGTACGAGGGCGGGGGTCCGCTATGGCTACACCTTC. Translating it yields CASSTRAGVRYGYTF.

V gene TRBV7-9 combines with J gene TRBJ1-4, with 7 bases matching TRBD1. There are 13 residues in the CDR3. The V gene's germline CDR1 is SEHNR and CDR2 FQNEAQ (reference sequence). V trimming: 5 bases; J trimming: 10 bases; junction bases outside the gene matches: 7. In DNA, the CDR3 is TGTGCCAGCAGCGTTGGGACAGTTGGAAAACTGTTTTTT. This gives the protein CASSVGTVGKLFF.

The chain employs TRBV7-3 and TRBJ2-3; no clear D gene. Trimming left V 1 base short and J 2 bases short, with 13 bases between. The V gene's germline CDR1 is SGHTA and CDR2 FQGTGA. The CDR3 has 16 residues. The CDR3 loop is CASSLRPDLYTDTQYF. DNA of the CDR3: TGTGCCAGCAGCTTAAGGCCAGACTTGTACACAGATACGCAGTATTTT.

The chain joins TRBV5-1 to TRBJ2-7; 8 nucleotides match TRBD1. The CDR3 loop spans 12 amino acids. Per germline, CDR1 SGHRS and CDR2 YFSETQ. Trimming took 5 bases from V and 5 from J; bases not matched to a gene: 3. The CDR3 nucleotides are TGCGCCAGCAGTCCAGGGGGCGACGAGCAGTACGTC. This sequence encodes CASSPGGDEQYV.

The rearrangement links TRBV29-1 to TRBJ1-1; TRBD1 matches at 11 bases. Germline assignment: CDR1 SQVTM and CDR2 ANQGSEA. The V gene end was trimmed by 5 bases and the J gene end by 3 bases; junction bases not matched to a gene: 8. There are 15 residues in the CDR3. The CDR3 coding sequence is TGCAGCGTTACGATGGACAGGGGGCCGGACACTGAAGCTTTCTTT. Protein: CSVTMDRGPDTEAFF.

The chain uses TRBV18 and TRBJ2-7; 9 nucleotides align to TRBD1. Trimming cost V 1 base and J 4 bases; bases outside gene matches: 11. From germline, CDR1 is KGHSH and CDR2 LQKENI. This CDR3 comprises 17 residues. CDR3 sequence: CASSPRVTGGAGYEQYF. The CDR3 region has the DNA TGTGCCAGCTCACCACGGGTTACAGGGGGCGCAGGATACGAGCAGTACTTC.

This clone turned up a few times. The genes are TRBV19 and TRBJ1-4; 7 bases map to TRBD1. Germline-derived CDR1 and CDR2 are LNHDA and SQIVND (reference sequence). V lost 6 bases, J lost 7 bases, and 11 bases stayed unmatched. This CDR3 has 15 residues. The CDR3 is CASRTGQAFSEKLFF. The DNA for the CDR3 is TGTGCCAGTAGGACAGGGCAAGCCTTTTCTGAAAAACTGTTTTTT.